Listed below are T cell receptor beta chains from one sample, sequenced in a study of CD4 T cells in relation to SARS-CoV-2 and coronaviruses. TCRdb's copy holds only in-frame clones and misses some; the assay was immunoSEQ multiplex PCR. The table lists about 36,000 clones, 70% to 85% of them singletons. The antigens of these receptors remain unknown. Sequencing input: memory CD4+ T cells from PBMCs, cultured in vitro. These receptors were taken from an adult with COVID-19. CDR3s include the opening cysteine and the closing phenylalanine or tryptophan. D genes are given only for firm matches. Clone size appears in some rows only: once, few, many, or a class for an expanded clone.

D: .; J: TRBJ2-7; V: TRBV11-1; size: .; DNA: TGTGCCAGCAGCTTAAGTAGAGACTACGAGCAGTACTTC; CDR3: CASSLSRDYEQYF
D: .; J: TRBJ2-2; V: TRBV7-3; size: .; DNA: TGTGCCAGCAGCTTAAAGGGGGGAGGAGTCACCGGGGAGCTGTTTTTT; CDR3: CASSLKGGGVTGELFF
D: TRBD1; J: TRBJ2-5; V: TRBV29-1; size: .; DNA: TGCAGCGTTTGGACAGGCTCGGCGGAGACCCAGTACTTC; CDR3: CSVWTGSAETQYF
D: TRBD1; J: TRBJ1-2; V: TRBV6-5; size: .; DNA: TGTGCCAGCAGTATGACAGGGGGCTATGGCTACACCTTC; CDR3: CASSMTGGYGYTF
D: .; J: TRBJ1-4; V: TRBV6-6; size: .; DNA: TGTGCCAGCAGCATAAATGAAAAACTGTTTTTT; CDR3: CASSINEKLFF
D: TRBD1; J: TRBJ2-7; V: TRBV5-1; size: .; DNA: TGCGCCAGCAGCGTTACAGGGGGACCCCGAACCTACGAGCAGTACTTC; CDR3: CASSVTGGPRTYEQYF
D: .; J: TRBJ2-1; V: TRBV9; size: few; DNA: TGTGCCAGCAGCGTAGCTTGGGACAATGAGCAGTTCTTC; CDR3: CASSVAWDNEQFF
D: .; J: TRBJ2-5; V: TRBV9; size: .; DNA: TGTGCCAGCAGCGTTGGGACCGAGGGGGAGACCCAGTACTTC; CDR3: CASSVGTEGETQYF
D: .; J: TRBJ1-1; V: TRBV9; size: few; DNA: TGTGCCAGCAGCGTAGGGGAAGAGAACACTGAAGCTTTCTTT; CDR3: CASSVGEENTEAFF
D: TRBD2; J: TRBJ2-3; V: TRBV7-3; size: .; DNA: TGTGCCAGCAGCTCTTTGGGAGGGCCCGGCACAGATACGCAGTATTTT; CDR3: CASSSLGGPGTDTQYF
D: .; J: TRBJ1-2; V: TRBV2; size: .; DNA: TGTGCCAGCTCTCGGGAGCGTGGCTACACCTTC; CDR3: CASSRERGYTF
D: TRBD2; J: TRBJ2-3; V: TRBV7-3; size: .; DNA: TGTGCCAGCAGCCAGACTACAGCGGGATCCCCAGATACGCAGTATTTT; CDR3: CASSQTTAGSPDTQYF
D: .; J: TRBJ1-2; V: TRBV27; size: .; DNA: TGTGCCAGCAGTTTACCATCCCCTTGGAGGCGCTACGCCTATGGCTACACCTTC; CDR3: CASSLPSPWRRYAYGYTF
D: TRBD1; J: TRBJ2-2; V: TRBV5-1; size: .; DNA: TGCGCCAGCAGCTCCGGGACAGGGGCTGCCACCGGGGAGCTGTTTTTT; CDR3: CASSSGTGAATGELFF